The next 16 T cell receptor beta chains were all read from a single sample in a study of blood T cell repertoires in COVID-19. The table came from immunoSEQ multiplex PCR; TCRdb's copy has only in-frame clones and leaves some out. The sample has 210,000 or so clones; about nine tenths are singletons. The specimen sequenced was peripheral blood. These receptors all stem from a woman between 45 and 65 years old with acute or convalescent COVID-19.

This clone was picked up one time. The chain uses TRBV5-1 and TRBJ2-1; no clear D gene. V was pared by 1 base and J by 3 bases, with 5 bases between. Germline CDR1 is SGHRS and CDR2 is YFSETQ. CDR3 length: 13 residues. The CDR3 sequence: CASSLSVYNEQFF. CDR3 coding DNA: TGCGCCAGCAGCTTGTCAGTCTACAATGAGCAGTTCTTC. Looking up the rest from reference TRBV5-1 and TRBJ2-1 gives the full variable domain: KAGVTQTPRYLIKTRGQQVTLSCSPISGHRSVSWYQQTPGQGLQFLFEYFSETQRNKGNFPGRFSGRQFSNSRSEMNVSTLELGDSALYLCASSLSVYNEQFFGPGTRLTVL.

CDR3 DNA sequence: TGCGCCAGCAGCCAAGCTACCCCGCTTAGCGGTTCCTACAATGAGCAGTTCTTC. Translation gives CASSQATPLSGSYNEQFF. V usage is TRBV4-3 and J usage is TRBJ2-1; possibly TRBD2 for D (6 bases). Germline CDR1 is LGHNA and CDR2 is YSLEER. This CDR3 spans 18 amino acids. Trimming took 1 base from V and 1 from J, leaving 17 bases between them.

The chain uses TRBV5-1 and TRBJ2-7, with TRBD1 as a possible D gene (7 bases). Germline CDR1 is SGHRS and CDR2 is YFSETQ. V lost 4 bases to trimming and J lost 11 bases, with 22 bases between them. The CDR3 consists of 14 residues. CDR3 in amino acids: CASSPGRDRKWEYF. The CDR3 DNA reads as TGCGCCAGCAGCCCCGGGCGGGACAGAAAATGGGAGTACTTC. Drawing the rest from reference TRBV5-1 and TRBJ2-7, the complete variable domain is KAGVTQTPRYLIKTRGQQVTLSCSPISGHRSVSWYQQTPGQGLQFLFEYFSETQRNKGNFPGRFSGRQFSNSRSEMNVSTLELGDSALYLCASSPGRDRKWEYFGPGTRLTVT.

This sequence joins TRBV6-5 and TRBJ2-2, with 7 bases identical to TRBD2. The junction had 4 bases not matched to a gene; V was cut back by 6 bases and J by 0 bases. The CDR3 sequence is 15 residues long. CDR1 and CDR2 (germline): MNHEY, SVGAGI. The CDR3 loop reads CASRLSGANTGELFF. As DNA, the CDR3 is TGTGCCAGCAGACTCAGCGGGGCGAACACCGGGGAGCTGTTTTTT.

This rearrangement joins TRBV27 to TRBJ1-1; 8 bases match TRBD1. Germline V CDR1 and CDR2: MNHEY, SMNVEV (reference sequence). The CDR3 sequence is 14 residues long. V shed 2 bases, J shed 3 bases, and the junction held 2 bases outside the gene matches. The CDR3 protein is CASSLGTGYTEAFF. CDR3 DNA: TGTGCCAGCAGTTTAGGGACAGGATACACTGAAGCTTTCTTT.

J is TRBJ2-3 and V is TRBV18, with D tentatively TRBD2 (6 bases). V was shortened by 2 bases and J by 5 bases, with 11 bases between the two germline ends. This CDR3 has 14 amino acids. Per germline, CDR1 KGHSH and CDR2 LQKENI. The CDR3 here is CASSPREVLDTQYF. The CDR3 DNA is TGTGCCAGCTCACCAAGGGAGGTTTTAGATACGCAGTATTTT.

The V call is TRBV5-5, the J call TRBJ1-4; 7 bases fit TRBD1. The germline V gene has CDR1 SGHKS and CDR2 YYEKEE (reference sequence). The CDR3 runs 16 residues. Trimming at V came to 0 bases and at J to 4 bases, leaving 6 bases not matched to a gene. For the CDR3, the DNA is TGTGCCAGCAGCTTGGTAGGGGGACAGCGTAATGAAAAACTGTTTTTT. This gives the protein CASSLVGGQRNEKLFF.

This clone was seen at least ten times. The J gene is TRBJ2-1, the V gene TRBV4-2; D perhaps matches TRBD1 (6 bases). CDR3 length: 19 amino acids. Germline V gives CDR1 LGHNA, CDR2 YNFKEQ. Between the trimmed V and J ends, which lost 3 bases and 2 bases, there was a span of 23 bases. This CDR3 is CASSQPAAGTRKTYNEQFF. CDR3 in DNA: TGTGCCAGCAGCCAGCCCGCCGCCGGGACACGAAAAACCTACAATGAGCAGTTCTTC.

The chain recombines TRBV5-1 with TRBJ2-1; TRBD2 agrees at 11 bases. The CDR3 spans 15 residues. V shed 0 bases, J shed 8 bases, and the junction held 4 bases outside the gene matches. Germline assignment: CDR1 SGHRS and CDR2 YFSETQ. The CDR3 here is CASSLVAGGPYEQFF. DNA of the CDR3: TGCGCCAGCAGCTTGGTAGCGGGAGGGCCTTATGAGCAGTTCTTC.

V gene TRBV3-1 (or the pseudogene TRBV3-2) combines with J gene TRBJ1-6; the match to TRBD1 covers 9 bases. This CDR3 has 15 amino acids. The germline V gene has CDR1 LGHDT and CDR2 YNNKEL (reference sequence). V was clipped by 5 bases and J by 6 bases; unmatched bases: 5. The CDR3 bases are TGTGCCAGCAGCTCCACAGGGGGCGGTAATTCACCCCTCCACTTT. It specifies CASSSTGGGNSPLHF.

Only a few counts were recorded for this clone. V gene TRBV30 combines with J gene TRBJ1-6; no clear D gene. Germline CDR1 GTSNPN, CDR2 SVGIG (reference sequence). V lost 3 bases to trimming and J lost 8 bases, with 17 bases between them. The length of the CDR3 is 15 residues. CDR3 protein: CAWSLAIELYSPLHF. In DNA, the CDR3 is TGTGCCTGGAGCCTCGCTATAGAACTCTATTCACCCCTCCACTTT.

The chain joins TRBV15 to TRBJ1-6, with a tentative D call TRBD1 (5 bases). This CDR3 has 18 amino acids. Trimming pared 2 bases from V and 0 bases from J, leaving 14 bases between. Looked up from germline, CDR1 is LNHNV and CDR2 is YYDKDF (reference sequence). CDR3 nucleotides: TGTGCCACCAGCAGACCTGGGGCTTTGAGCTCCTATAATTCACCCCTCCACTTT. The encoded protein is CATSRPGALSSYNSPLHF. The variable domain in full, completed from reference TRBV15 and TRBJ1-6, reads DAMVIQNPRYQVTQFGKPVTLSCSQTLNHNVMYWYQQKSSQAPKLLFHYYDKDFNNEADTPDNFQSRRPNTSFCFLDIRSPGLGDTAMYLCATSRPGALSSYNSPLHFGNGTRLTVT.

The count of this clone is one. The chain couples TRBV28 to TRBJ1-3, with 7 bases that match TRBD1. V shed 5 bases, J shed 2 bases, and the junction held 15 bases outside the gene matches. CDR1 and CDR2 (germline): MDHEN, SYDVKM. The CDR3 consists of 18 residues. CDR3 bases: TGTGCCAGCAGTCCTCTGGGGCAGGGGGGCAAGACTGGAAACACCATATATTTT. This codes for CASSPLGQGGKTGNTIYF.

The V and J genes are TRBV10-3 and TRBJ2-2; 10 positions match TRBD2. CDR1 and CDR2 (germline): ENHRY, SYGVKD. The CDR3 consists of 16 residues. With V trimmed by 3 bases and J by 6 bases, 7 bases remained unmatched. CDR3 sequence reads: CAISEWASGSSGELFF. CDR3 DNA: TGTGCCATCAGTGAATGGGCTAGCGGGAGTTCCGGGGAGCTGTTTTTT.

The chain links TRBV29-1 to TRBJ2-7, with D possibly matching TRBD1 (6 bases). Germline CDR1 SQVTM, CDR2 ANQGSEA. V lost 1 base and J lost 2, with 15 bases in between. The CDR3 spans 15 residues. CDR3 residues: CSVEVRGQPTYEQYF. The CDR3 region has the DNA TGCAGCGTTGAAGTCAGAGGACAGCCAACCTACGAGCAGTACTTC.

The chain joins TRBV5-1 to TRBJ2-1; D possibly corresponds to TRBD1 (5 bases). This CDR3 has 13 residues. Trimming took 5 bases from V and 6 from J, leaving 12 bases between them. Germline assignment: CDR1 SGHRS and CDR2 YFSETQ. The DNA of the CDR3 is TGCGCCAGCAGAGGGGCAGGGCGCAATGAGCAGTTCTTC. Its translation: CASRGAGRNEQFF.